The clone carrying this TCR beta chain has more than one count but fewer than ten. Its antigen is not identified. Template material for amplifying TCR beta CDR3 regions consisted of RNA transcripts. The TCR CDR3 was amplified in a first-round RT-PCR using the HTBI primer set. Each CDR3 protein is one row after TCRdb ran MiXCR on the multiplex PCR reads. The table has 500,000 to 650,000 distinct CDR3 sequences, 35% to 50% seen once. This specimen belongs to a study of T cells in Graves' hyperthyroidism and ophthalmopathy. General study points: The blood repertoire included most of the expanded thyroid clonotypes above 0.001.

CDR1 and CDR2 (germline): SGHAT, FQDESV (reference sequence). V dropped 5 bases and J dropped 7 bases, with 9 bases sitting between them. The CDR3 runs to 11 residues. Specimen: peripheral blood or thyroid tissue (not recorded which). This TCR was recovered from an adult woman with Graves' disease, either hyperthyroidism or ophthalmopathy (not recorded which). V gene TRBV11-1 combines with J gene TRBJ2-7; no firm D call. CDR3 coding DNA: TGTGCCAGCAGCCCCGATTTGGAGCAGTACTTC. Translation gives CASSPDLEQYF.